The subject of this entry is one T cell receptor (beta chain). Its antigen is currently unknown. In germline, CDR1 is MDHEN, CDR2 SYDVKM. V was trimmed by 3 bases and J by 6 bases, leaving 6 bases between them. The CDR3 extends over 12 amino acids. This sample is drawn from a study of shared clonotypes between healthy human individuals. The study, taken as a whole, reports: Measured sharing among donors was expected to vary with sequencing depth. Generally, estimated richness proved larger in naive subsets than it did in memory subsets. Clonotypes which were not shared had lower generation probabilities than clonotypes that all four donors shared.

The protocol was immunoSEQ multiplex PCR, while the TCRdb copy is restricted to in-frame clones and leaves out a portion. This table holds around 2,000,000 clones, about 95% found once. Naive CD8 cells were CD45RO-negative, positively selected for CCR7, excluding terminally differentiated effector memory CD45RA+ cells. Only Caucasian adults living in Nashville, Tennessee made up the donor group. The source is a man between 18 and 35 years old in good health. The rearrangement joins TRBV28 to TRBJ1-5; D gene ambiguous. The material sequenced was naive CD8+ T cells sorted from blood. The CDR3, as DNA: TGTGCCAGCAGTTTGGGTCTTCAGCCCCAGCATTTT. Translating gives CASSLGLQPQHF.